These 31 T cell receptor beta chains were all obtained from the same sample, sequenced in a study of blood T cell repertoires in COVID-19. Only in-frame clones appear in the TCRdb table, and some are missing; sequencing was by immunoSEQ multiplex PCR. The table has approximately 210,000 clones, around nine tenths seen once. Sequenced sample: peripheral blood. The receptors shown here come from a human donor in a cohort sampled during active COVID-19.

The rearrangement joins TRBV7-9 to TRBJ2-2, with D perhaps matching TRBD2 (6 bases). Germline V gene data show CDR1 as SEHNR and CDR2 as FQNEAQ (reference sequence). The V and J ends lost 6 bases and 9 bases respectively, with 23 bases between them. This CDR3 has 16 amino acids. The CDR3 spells CASSFLSGVGTRELFF. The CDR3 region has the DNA TGTGCCAGCAGTTTCTTGTCGGGGGTCGGGACCAGGGAGCTGTTTTTT.

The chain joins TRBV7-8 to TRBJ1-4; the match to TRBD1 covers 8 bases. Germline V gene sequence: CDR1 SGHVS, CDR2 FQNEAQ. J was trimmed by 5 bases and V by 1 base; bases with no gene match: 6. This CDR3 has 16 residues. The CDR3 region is CASSLVGQGLNEKLFF. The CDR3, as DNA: TGTGCCAGCAGCTTAGTAGGACAGGGATTGAATGAAAAACTGTTTTTT. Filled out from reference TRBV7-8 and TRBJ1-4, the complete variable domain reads GAGVSQSPRYKVAKRGQDVALRCDPISGHVSLFWYQQALGQGPEFLTYFQNEAQLDKSGLPSDRFFAERPEGSVSTLKIQRTQQEDSAVYLCASSLVGQGLNEKLFFGSGTQLSVL.

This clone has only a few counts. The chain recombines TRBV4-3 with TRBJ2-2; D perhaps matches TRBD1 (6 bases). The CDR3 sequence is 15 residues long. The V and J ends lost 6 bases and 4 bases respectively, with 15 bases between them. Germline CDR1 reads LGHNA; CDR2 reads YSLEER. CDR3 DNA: TGCGCCAGCAGGACCGGGACATCGGGCACCGGGGAGCTGTTTTTT. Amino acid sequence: CASRTGTSGTGELFF.

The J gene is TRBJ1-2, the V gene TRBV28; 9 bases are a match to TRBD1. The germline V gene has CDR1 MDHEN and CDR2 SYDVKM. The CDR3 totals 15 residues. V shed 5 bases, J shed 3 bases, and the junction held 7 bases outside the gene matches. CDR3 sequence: CASSQGQGLDYGYTF. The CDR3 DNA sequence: TGTGCCAGCAGTCAGGGACAGGGCCTGGACTATGGCTACACCTTC.

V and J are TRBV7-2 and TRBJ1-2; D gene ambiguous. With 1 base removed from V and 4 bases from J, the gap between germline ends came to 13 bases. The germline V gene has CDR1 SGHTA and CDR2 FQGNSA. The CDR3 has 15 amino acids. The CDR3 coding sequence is TGTGCCAGCAGCTTAGATTGGGAGGGCGTCTATGGCTACACCTTC. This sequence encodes CASSLDWEGVYGYTF.

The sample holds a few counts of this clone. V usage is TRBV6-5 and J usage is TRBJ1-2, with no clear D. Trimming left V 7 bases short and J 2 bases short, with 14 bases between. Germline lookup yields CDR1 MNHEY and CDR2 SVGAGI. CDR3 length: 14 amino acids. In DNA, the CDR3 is TGTGCCAGCACCGTGGAGAGCCTGAACTATGGCTACACCTTC. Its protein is CASTVESLNYGYTF.

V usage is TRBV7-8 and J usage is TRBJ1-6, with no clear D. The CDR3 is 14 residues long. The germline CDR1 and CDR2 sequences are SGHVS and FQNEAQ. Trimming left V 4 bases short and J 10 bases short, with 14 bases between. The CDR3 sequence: CASSYEGVGSPLHF. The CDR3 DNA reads TGTGCCAGCAGCTACGAGGGCGTGGGGTCACCCCTCCACTTT.

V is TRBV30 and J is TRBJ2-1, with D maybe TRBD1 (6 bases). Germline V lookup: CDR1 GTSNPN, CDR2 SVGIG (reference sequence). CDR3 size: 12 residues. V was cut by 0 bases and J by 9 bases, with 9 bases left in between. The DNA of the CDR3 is TGTGCCTGGAGTGTGCGGACAGCTGAGCAGTTCTTC. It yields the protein CAWSVRTAEQFF. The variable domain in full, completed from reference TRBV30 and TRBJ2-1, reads SQTIHQWPATLVQPVGSPLSLECTVEGTSNPNLYWYRQAAGRGLQLLFYSVGIGQISSEVPQNLSASRPQDRQFILSSKKLLLSDSGFYLCAWSVRTAEQFFGPGTRLTVL.

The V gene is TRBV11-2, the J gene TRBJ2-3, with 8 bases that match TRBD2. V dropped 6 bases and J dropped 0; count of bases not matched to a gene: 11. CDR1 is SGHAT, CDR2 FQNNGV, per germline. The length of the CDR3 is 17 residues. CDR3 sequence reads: CASSTQRERVSTDTQYF. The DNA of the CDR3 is TGTGCCAGCAGTACGCAGCGGGAGCGGGTTAGCACAGATACGCAGTATTTT.

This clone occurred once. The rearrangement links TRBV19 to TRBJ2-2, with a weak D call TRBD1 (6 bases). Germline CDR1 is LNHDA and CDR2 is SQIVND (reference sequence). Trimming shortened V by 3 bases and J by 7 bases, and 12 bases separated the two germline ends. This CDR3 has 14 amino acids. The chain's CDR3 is CASSIRQEVGELFF. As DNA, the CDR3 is TGTGCCAGTAGTATCCGACAGGAAGTCGGGGAGCTGTTTTTT.

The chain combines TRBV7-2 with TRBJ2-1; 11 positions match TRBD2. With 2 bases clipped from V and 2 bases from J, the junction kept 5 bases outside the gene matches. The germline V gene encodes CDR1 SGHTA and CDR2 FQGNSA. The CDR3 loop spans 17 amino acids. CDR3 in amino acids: CASSLRASGGPYNEQFF. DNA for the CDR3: TGTGCCAGCAGCTTAAGGGCTAGCGGGGGGCCCTACAATGAGCAGTTCTTC. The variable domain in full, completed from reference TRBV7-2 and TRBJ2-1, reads GAGVSQSPSNKVTEKGKDVELRCDPISGHTALYWYRQSLGQGLEFLIYFQGNSAPDKSGLPSDRFSAERTGGSVSTLTIQRTQQEDSAVYLCASSLRASGGPYNEQFFGPGTRLTVL.

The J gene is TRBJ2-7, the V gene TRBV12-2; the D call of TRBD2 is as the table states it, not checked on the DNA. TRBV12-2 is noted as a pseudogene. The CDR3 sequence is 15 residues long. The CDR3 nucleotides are TGTGCAAGTCGCTTAGTAGGACTGAAATTCTACGAGCAGTACTTC. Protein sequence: CASRLVGLKFYEQYF.

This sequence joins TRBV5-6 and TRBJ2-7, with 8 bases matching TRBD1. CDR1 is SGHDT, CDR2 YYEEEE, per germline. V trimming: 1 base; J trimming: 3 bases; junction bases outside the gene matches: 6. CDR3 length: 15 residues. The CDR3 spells CASSLYRGTYYEQYF. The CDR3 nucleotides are TGTGCCAGCAGCTTGTACAGGGGGACTTACTACGAGCAGTACTTC.

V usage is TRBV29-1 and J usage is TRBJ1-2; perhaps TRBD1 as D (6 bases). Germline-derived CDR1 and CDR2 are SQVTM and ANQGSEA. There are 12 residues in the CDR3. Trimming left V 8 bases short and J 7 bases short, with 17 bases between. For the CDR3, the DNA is TGCAGCACCAAGTCGGGGGGCGTTGGCTACACCTTC. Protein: CSTKSGGVGYTF. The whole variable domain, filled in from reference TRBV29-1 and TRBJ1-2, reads SAVISQKPSRDICQRGTSLTIQCQVDSQVTMMFWYRQQPGQSLTLIATANQGSEATYESGFVIDKFPISRPNLTFSTLTVSNMSPEDSSIYLCSTKSGGVGYTFGSGTRLTVV.

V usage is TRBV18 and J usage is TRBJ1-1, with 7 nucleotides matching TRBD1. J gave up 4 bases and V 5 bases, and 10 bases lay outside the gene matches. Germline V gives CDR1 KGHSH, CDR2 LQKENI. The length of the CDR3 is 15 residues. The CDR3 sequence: CASSNQQGQFTEAFF. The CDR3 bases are TGTGCCAGCTCAAATCAACAGGGGCAATTCACTGAAGCTTTCTTT. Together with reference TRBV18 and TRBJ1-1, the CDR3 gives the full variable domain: NAGVMQNPRHLVRRRGQEARLRCSPMKGHSHVYWYRQLPEEGLKFMVYLQKENIIDESGMPKERFSAEFPKEGPSILRIQQVVRGDSAAYFCASSNQQGQFTEAFFGQGTRLTVV.

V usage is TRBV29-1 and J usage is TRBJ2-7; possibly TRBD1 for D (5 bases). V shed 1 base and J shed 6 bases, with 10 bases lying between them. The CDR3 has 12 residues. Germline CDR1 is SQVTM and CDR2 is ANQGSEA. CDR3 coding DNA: TGCAGCGTTGAAGCAAATCAGGGCGAGCAGTACTTC. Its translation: CSVEANQGEQYF.

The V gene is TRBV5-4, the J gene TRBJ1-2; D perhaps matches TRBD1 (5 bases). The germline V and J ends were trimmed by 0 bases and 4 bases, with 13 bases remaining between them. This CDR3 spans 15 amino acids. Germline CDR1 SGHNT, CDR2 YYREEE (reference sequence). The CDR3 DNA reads TGTGCCAGCAGCTTGGAGACAGCGTTAAGCTATGGCTACACCTTC. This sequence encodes CASSLETALSYGYTF.

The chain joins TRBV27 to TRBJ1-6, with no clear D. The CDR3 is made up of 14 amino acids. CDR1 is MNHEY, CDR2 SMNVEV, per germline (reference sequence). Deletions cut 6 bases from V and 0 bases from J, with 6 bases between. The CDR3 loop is CASSYSSYNSPLHF. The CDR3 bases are TGTGCCAGCAGCTACAGCTCCTATAATTCACCCCTCCACTTT.

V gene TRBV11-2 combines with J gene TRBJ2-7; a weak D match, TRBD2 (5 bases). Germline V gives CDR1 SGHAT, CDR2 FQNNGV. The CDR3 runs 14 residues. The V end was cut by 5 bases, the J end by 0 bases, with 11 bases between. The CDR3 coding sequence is TGTGCCAGCAGCGCCATTGGGAGCTCCTACGAGCAGTACTTC. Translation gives CASSAIGSSYEQYF. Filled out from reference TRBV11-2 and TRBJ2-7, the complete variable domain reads EAGVAQSPRYKIIEKRQSVAFWCNPISGHATLYWYQQILGQGPKLLIQFQNNGVVDDSQLPKDRFSAERLKGVDSTLKIQPAKLEDSAVYLCASSAIGSSYEQYFGPGTRLTVT.

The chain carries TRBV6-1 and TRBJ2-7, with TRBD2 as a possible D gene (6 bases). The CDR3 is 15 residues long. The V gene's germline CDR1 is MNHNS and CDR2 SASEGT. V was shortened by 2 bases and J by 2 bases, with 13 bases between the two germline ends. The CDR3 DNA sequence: TGTGCCAGCAGTGAATCGGCGGGGAGCCCCTACGAGCAGTACTTC. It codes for CASSESAGSPYEQYF.

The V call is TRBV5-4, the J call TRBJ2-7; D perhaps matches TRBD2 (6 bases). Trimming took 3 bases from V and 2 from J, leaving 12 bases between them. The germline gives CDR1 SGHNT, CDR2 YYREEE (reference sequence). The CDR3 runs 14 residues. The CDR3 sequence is CASSWGDGTYEQYF. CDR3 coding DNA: TGTGCCAGCAGCTGGGGGGATGGGACCTACGAGCAGTACTTC.

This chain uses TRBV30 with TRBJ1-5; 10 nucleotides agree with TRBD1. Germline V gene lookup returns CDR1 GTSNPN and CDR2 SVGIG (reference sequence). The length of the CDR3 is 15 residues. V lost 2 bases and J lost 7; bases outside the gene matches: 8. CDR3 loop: CAWSRGQGLLQPQHF. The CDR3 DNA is TGTGCCTGGAGTCGGGGACAGGGGCTTCTGCAGCCCCAGCATTTT.

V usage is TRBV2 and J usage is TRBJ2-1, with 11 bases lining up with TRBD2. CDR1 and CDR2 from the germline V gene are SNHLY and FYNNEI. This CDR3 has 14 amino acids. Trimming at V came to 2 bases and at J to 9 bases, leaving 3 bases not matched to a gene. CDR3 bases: TGTGCCAGCAGTGAAAGTCTAGCGGGGGGTGAGCAGTTCTTC. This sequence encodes CASSESLAGGEQFF.

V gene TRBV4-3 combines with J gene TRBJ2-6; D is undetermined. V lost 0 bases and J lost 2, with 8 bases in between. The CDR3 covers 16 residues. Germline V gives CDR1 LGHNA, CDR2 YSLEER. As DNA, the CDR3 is TGCGCCAGCAGCCAAGATTGGCAGGCTGGGGCCAACGTCCTGACTTTC. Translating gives CASSQDWQAGANVLTF.

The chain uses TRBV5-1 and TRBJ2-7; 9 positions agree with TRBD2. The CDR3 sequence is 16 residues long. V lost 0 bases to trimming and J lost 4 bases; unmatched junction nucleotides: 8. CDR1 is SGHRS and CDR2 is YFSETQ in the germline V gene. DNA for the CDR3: TGCGCCAGCAGCTTGGGCGGTGGGAGCGGGGGGTACGAGCAGTACTTC. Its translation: CASSLGGGSGGYEQYF.

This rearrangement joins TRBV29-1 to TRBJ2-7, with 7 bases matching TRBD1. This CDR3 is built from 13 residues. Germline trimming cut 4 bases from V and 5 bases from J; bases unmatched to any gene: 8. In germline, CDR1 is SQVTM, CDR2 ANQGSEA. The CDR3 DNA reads TGCAGCGTTGGACAGGGAATGGGAAACGAGCAGTACTTC. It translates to CSVGQGMGNEQYF.

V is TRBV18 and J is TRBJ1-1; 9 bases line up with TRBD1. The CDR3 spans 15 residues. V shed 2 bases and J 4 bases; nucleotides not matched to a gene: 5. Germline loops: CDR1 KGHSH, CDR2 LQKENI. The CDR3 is CASSPSQGASTEAFF. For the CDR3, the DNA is TGTGCCAGCTCACCATCACAGGGGGCGAGCACTGAAGCTTTCTTT.

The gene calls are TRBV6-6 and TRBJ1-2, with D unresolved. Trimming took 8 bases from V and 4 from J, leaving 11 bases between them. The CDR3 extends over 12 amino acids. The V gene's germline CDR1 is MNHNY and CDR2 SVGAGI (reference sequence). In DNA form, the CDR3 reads TGTGCCAGCGATCGGGGTGGCTATGGCTACACCTTC. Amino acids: CASDRGGYGYTF.

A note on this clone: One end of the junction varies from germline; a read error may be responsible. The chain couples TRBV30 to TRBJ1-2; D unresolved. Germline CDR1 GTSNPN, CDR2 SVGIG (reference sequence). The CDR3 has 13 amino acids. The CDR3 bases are TGTGCCTGGAGTTTAGGGCAAGGGAGTGATAATCGCTTC. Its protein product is CAWSLGQGSDNRF.

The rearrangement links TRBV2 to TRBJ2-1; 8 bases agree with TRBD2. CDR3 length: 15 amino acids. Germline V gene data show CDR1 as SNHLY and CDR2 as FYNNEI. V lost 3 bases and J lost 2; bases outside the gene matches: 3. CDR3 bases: TGTGCCAGCAGTGACAGCGGGAGCACCTACAATGAGCAGTTCTTC. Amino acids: CASSDSGSTYNEQFF.

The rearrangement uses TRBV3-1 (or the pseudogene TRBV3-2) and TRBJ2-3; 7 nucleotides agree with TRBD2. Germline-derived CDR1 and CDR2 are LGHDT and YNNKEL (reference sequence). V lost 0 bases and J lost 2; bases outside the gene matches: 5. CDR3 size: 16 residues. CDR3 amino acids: CASSQDIQRDTDTQYF. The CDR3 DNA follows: TGTGCCAGCAGCCAAGATATCCAGCGGGACACAGATACGCAGTATTTT.